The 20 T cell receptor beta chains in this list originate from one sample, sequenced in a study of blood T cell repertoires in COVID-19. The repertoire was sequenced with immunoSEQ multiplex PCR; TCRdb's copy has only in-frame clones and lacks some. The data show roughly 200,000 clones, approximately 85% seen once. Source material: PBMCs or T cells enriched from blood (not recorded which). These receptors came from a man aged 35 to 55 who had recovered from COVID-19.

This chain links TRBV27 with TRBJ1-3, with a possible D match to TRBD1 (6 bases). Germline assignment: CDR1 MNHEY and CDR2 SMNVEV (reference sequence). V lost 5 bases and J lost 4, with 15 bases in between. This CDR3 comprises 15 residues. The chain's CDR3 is CASSGGGLEGNTIYF. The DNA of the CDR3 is TGTGCCAGCAGTGGGGGGGGGCTAGAGGGAAACACCATATATTTT.

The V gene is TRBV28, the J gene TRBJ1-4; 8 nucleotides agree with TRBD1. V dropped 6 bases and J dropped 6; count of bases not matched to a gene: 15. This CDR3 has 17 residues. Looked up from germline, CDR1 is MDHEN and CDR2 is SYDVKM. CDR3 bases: TGTGCCAGCAGCCATGGACAGGGTCAAACCCGATATGAAAAACTGTTTTTT. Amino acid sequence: CASSHGQGQTRYEKLFF. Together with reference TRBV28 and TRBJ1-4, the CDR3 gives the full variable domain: DVKVTQSSRYLVKRTGEKVFLECVQDMDHENMFWYRQDPGLGLRLIYFSYDVKMKEKGDIPEGYSVSREKKERFSLILESASTNQTSMYLCASSHGQGQTRYEKLFFGSGTQLSVL.

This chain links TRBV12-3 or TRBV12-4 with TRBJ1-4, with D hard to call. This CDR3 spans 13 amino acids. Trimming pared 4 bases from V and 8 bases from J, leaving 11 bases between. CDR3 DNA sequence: TGTGCCAGCAGTTCTTTAGGACTCGAAAAACTGTTTTTT. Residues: CASSSLGLEKLFF.

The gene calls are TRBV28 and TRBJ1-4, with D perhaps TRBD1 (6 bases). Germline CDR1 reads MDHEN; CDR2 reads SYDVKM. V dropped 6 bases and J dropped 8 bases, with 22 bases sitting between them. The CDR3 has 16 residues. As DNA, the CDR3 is TGTGCCAGCAGCCCTACGCGGGGGGCGCGGAAAGAAAAACTGTTTTTT. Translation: CASSPTRGARKEKLFF.

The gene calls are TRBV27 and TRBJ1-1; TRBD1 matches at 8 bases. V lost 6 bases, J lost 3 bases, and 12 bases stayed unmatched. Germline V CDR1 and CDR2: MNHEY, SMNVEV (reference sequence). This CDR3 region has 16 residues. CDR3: CASRPSDRGIHTEAFF. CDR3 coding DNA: TGTGCCAGCAGACCCTCCGACAGGGGCATCCACACTGAAGCTTTCTTT.

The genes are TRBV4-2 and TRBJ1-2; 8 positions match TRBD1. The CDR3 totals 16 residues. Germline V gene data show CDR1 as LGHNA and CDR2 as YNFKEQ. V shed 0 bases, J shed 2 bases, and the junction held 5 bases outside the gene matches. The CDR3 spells CASSQDTQGENYGYTF. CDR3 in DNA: TGTGCCAGCAGCCAAGACACACAGGGGGAGAACTATGGCTACACCTTC.

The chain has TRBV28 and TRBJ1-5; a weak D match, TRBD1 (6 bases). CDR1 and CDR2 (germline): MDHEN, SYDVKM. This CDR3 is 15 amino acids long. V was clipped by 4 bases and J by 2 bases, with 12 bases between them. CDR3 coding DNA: TGTGCCAGCAGTTCTCAGGGGCGGGGCAATCAGCCCCAGCATTTT. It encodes CASSSQGRGNQPQHF. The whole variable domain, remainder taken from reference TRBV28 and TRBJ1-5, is DVKVTQSSRYLVKRTGEKVFLECVQDMDHENMFWYRQDPGLGLRLIYFSYDVKMKEKGDIPEGYSVSREKKERFSLILESASTNQTSMYLCASSSQGRGNQPQHFGDGTRLSIL.

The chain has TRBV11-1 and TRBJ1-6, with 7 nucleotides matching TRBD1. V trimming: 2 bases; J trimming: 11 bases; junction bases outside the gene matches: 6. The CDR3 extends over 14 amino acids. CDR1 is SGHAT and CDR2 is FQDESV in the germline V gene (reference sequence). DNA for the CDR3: TGTGCCAGCAGCTTATCAGGGGGAATTGCACCCCTCCACTTT. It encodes CASSLSGGIAPLHF.

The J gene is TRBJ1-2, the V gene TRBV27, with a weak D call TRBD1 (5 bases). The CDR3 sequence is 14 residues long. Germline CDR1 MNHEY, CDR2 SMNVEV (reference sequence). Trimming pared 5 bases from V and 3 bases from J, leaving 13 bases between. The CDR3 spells CASSTGGSHYGYTF. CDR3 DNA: TGTGCCAGCAGTACAGGCGGTAGTCACTATGGCTACACCTTC.

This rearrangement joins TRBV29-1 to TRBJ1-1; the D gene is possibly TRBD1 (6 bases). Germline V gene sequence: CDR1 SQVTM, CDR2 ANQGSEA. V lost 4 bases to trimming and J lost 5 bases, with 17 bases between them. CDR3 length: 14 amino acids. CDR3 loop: CSVAFRGGSTEAFF. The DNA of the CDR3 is TGCAGCGTTGCCTTTAGAGGGGGAAGTACTGAAGCTTTCTTT. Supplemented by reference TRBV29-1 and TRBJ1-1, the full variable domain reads SAVISQKPSRDICQRGTSLTIQCQVDSQVTMMFWYRQQPGQSLTLIATANQGSEATYESGFVIDKFPISRPNLTFSTLTVSNMSPEDSSIYLCSVAFRGGSTEAFFGQGTRLTVV.

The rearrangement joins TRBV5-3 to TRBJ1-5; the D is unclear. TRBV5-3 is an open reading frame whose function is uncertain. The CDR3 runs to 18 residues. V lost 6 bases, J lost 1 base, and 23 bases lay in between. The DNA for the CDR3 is TGTGCCAGAATCCTCCCCGAGGTCTGGGGAGGAAGCAATCAGCCCCAGCATTTT. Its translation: CARILPEVWGGSNQPQHF.

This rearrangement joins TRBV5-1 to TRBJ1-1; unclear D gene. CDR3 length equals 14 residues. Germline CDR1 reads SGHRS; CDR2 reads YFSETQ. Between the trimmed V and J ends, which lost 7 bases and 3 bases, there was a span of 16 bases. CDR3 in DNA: TGCGCCAGCGCCCTTACCCGGGGAGACACTGAAGCTTTCTTT. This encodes CASALTRGDTEAFF.

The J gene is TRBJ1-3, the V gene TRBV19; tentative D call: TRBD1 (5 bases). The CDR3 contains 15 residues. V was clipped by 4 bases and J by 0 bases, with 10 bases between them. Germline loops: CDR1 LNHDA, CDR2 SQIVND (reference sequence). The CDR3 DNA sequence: TGTGCCAGTAGTAGCGGGGGGTTCTCTGGAAACACCATATATTTT. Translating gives CASSSGGFSGNTIYF. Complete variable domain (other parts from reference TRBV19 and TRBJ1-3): DGGITQSPKYLFRKEGQNVTLSCEQNLNHDAMYWYRQDPGQGLRLIYYSQIVNDFQKGDIAEGYSVSREKKESFPLTVTSAQKNPTAFYLCASSSGGFSGNTIYFGEGSWLTVV.

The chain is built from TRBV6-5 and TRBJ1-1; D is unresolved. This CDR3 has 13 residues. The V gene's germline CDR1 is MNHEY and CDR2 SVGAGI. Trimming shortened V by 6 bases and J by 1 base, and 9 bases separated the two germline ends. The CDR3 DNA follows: TGTGCCAGCAGCATCATACAGAACACTGAAGCTTTCTTT. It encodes CASSIIQNTEAFF.

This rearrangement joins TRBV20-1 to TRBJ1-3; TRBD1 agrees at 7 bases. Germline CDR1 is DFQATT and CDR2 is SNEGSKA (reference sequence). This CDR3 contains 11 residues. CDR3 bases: TGCAGCGGGACAGACAGAAACACCATATATTTT. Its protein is CSGTDRNTIYF.

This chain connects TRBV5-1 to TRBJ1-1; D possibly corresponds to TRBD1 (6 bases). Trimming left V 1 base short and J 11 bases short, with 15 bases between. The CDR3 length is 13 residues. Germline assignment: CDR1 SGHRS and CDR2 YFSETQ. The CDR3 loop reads CASSLSPAGDAFF. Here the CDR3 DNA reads TGCGCCAGCAGCTTGAGTCCGGCAGGGGACGCTTTCTTT.

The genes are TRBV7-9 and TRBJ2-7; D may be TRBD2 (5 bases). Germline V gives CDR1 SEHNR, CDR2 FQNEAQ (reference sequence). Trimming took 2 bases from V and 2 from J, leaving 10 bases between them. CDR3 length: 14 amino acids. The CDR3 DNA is TGTGCCAGCAGCTTACCTGGACTTCCCTACGAGCAGTACTTC. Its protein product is CASSLPGLPYEQYF. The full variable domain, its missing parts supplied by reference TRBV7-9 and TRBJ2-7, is DTGVSQNPRHKITKRGQNVTFRCDPISEHNRLYWYRQTLGQGPEFLTYFQNEAQLEKSRLLSDRFSAERPKGSFSTLEIQRTEQGDSAMYLCASSLPGLPYEQYFGPGTRLTVT.

CDR3 sequence reads: CASSPTDKNIPNYGYTF. The DNA for the CDR3 is TGTGCCAGCTCCCCTACGGACAAGAATATCCCGAACTATGGCTACACCTTC. This rearrangement joins TRBV18 to TRBJ1-2; weak D call: TRBD1 (5 bases). The V gene's germline CDR1 is KGHSH and CDR2 LQKENI. The CDR3 is made up of 17 amino acids. The V gene lost 6 bases and the J gene lost 2 bases, with 22 bases spanning the gap. Together with reference TRBV18 and TRBJ1-2, the CDR3 gives the full variable domain: NAGVMQNPRHLVRRRGQEARLRCSPMKGHSHVYWYRQLPEEGLKFMVYLQKENIIDESGMPKERFSAEFPKEGPSILRIQQVVRGDSAAYFCASSPTDKNIPNYGYTFGSGTRLTVV.

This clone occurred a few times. CDR3 sequence reads: CASSQGLASTEQFF. The DNA for the CDR3 is TGTGCCAGCAGCCAAGGACTAGCGTCAACTGAGCAGTTCTTC. The chain is built from TRBV3-1 (or the pseudogene TRBV3-2) and TRBJ2-1; TRBD2 agrees at 8 bases. The V and J ends lost 1 base and 9 bases, in that order; junction bases with no gene match: 5. The CDR3 is made up of 14 amino acids. Per germline, CDR1 LGHDT and CDR2 YNNKEL (reference sequence).

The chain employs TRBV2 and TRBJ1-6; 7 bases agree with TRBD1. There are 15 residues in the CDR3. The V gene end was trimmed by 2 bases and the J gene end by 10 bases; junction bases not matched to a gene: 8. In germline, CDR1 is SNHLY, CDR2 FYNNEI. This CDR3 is CASSERGDSGSPLHF. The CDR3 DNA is TGTGCCAGCAGTGAAAGGGGGGACAGTGGGTCACCCCTCCACTTT. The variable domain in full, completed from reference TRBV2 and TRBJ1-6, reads EPEVTQTPSHQVTQMGQEVILRCVPISNHLYFYWYRQILGQKVEFLVSFYNNEISEKSEIFDDQFSVERPDGSNFTLKIRSTKLEDSAMYFCASSERGDSGSPLHFGNGTRLTVT.